Below, 5 T cell receptor beta chains from the same sample are listed, as sequenced in a study of blood T cell repertoires in COVID-19. This table comes from immunoSEQ multiplex PCR, and its TCRdb copy is limited to in-frame clones, with some not included. The sample consists of 350,000 to 400,000 clones, 80% to 95% of them appearing once. Sequencing was performed on PBMCs or T cells enriched from blood (not recorded which). Receptors originate from a woman aged 40 to 49 who had been exposed to COVID-19.

This clone was counted once. The V gene is TRBV2, the J gene TRBJ2-4; possible D gene TRBD2, 5 bases. This CDR3 is 15 amino acids long. The ends were cut back, 7 bases at V and 2 bases at J, with 15 bases in the middle. The germline gives CDR1 SNHLY, CDR2 FYNNEI. The CDR3 DNA is TGTGCCAGCACTGGTCGGGGTAAGTCCAAAAACATTCAGTACTTC. Protein sequence: CASTGRGKSKNIQYF. Full variable domain (outside the CDR3, taken from reference TRBV2 and TRBJ2-4): EPEVTQTPSHQVTQMGQEVILRCVPISNHLYFYWYRQILGQKVEFLVSFYNNEISEKSEIFDDQFSVERPDGSNFTLKIRSTKLEDSAMYFCASTGRGKSKNIQYFGAGTRLSVL.

The chain couples TRBV12-3 or TRBV12-4 to TRBJ1-2; 9 bases agree with TRBD1. Germline trimming cut 6 bases from V and 5 bases from J; bases unmatched to any gene: 4. CDR3 length: 13 residues. The CDR3 here is CASRQGARYGYTF. CDR3 sequence (DNA): TGTGCCAGCAGACAGGGGGCGCGATATGGCTACACCTTC.

V is TRBV24-1 and J is TRBJ1-3, with 10 bases fitting TRBD1. Germline V gives CDR1 KGHDR, CDR2 SFDVKD. The V gene end was trimmed by 4 bases and the J gene end by 2 bases; junction bases not matched to a gene: 4. The CDR3 has 16 residues. The CDR3 spells CATSERGQGTGNTIYF. The CDR3 nucleotides are TGTGCCACCAGTGAACGGGGACAGGGGACTGGAAACACCATATATTTT.

The chain has TRBV5-1 and TRBJ1-1, with 7 nucleotides matching TRBD1. Germline lookup yields CDR1 SGHRS and CDR2 YFSETQ. J lost 7 bases, V lost 4 bases, and 7 bases had no gene match. This CDR3 comprises 13 residues. This chain's CDR3 is CASSIRTGGEAFF. The CDR3 DNA sequence: TGCGCCAGCAGCATAAGGACAGGCGGTGAAGCTTTCTTT.

V usage is TRBV14 and J usage is TRBJ1-4, with TRBD1 as a possible D gene (6 bases). Per the germline V gene, CDR1 is SGHDN and CDR2 is FVKESK. This CDR3 is 16 amino acids long. Trimming stripped 4 bases from V and 8 bases from J, with 20 bases between. CDR3 protein: CASSRGGGPPWEKLFF. CDR3 bases: TGTGCCAGCAGCCGGGGAGGGGGGCCTCCCTGGGAAAAACTGTTTTTT.